This T cell receptor beta chain appears in the sequencing data of a study of early T cells in non-severe SARS-CoV-2 infection. The study's findings and limits: VDJdb matching skewed toward anti-spike CD8 responses, missing private and CD4 specificities.

Attached unique molecular identifiers marked individual cDNA molecules. TCRdb re-called the 5' RACE reads with MiXCR, one entry per CDR3 protein. The sample has roughly 70,000 distinct CDR3 sequences, approximately 13% seen once. Germline CDR1 reads LNHDA; CDR2 reads SQIVND (reference sequence). CDR3 size: 17 residues. Deletions cut 7 bases from V and 5 bases from J, with 26 bases between. For this clonotype: Its antigen is not identified.

The genes are TRBV19 and TRBJ2-5; weak D call: TRBD2 (6 bases). The sample taken for sequencing was whole blood. This TCR derives from an adult who was a healthcare worker with PCR-confirmed SARS-CoV-2 infection or an uninfected control (not recorded which). The CDR3 nucleotides are TGTGCCAGTACGGGTGGACGAACTAGCCCAGGTCGGGAGACCCAGTACTTC. It encodes CASTGGRTSPGRETQYF.